This T cell receptor (beta chain) comes out of a study of shared clonotypes between healthy human individuals. Study as a whole: For every donor, three CD4 naive, three CD4 memory, two CD8 naive and one CD8 memory plates were used.

In replicate PCRs of sorted subsets, approximately 200 ng DNA, tens of thousands of T cell genomes, was used. Profiling relied on immunoSEQ multiplex PCR, and the TCRdb table lists in-frame clones only, not all of them. Of 2,500,000 or so clones in the sample, around nine tenths were seen once. This CDR3 spans 16 amino acids. The germline CDR1 and CDR2 sequences are SGHRS and YFSETQ. The V and J ends lost 4 bases and 6 bases, in that order; junction bases with no gene match: 12. Sequencing was done on a sample of naive CD4+ T cells sorted from blood. Noted subset: CD45RA+ positively selected. This receptor was obtained from a man aged 18 to 29 in good health. The chain has TRBV5-1 and TRBJ2-3; 9 nucleotides line up with TRBD1. The CDR3 region has the DNA TGCGCCAGCAGCCCGGAAGTGGACAGGGGTAGGGATACGCAGTATTTT. Encoded protein: CASSPEVDRGRDTQYF.